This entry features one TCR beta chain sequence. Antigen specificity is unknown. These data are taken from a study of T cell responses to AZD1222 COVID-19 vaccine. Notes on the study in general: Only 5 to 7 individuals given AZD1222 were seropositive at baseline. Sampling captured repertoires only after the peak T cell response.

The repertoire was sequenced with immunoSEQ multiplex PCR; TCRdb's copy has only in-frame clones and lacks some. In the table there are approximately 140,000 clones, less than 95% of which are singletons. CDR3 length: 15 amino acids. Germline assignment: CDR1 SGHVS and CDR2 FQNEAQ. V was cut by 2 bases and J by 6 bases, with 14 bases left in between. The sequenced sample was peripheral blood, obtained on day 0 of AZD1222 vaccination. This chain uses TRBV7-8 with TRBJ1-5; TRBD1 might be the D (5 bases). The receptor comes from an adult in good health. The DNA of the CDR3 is TGTGCCAGCAGCTTACGTGAACAGAGGGGTCAGCCCCAGCATTTT. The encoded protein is CASSLREQRGQPQHF.